This TCR beta chain was captured by sequencing in a study of shared clonotypes between healthy human individuals. V was clipped by 0 bases and J by 0 bases, with 5 bases between them. Germline lookup yields CDR1 GTSNPN and CDR2 SVGIG (reference sequence). The CDR3 spans 13 residues. Nashville, Tennessee was home to all donors, who were Caucasian adults. Comment on this clone: Within the sample, other DNA sequences also encode this same CDR3.

Produced via immunoSEQ multiplex PCR; TCRdb's table is partial and in-frame only. The sample includes 850,000 to 1,200,000 clones, around four fifths of them seen just once. The source is a young man in good health. The chain couples TRBV30 to TRBJ1-1; unclear D gene. Sequencing input: memory CD4+ T cells sorted from blood. Described subset: CD45RA-negative fraction. The CDR3 loop is CAWSVQMNTEAFF. CDR3 nucleotides: TGTGCCTGGAGTGTACAGATGAACACTGAAGCTTTCTTT.